A single sample gave rise to the 12 T cell receptor beta chains below, sequenced in a study of blood T cells in healthy people across ages. Then a second PCR, running about 7 to 11 cycles, was carried out with a sample-barcoded 5' primer and a J-beta primer mix. TCRdb processed the 5' RACE reads anew with MiXCR; each CDR3 protein has one entry. The table records about 690,000 distinct CDR3 sequences, about 43% of them present only once. Sequenced input: blood. The source is a man older than 75 in good health.

The chain is built from TRBV19 and TRBJ1-2; perhaps TRBD1 as D (6 bases). Germline V gene lookup returns CDR1 LNHDA and CDR2 SQIVND (reference sequence). Trimming cost V 5 bases and J 4 bases, with 11 bases left between them. CDR3 size: 13 residues. The chain's CDR3 is CASSGGRFYGYTF. For the CDR3, the DNA is TGTGCCAGTAGTGGGGGGCGCTTCTATGGCTACACCTTC.

This clonotype has a handful of counts. This chain uses TRBV12-3 or TRBV12-4 with TRBJ2-1, with D unresolved. CDR3 length: 13 residues. Trimming took 6 bases from V and 2 from J, leaving 8 bases between them. CDR3 sequence reads: CASSRKTYNEQFF. The CDR3 DNA follows: TGTGCCAGCAGCAGAAAAACCTACAATGAGCAGTTCTTC.

There are a few counts of this clonotype. CDR3 sequence reads: CASSQYAGDYGYTF. The CDR3 DNA sequence: TGTGCCAGCAGCCAATATGCAGGGGACTATGGCTACACCTTC. The V gene is TRBV16, the J gene TRBJ1-2; D is possibly TRBD1 (6 bases). The germline CDR1 and CDR2 sequences are KGHSY and FQNENV. This CDR3 has 14 amino acids. The ends were cut back, 1 base at V and 3 bases at J, with 9 bases in the middle.

V gene TRBV3-1 combines with J gene TRBJ2-3; 7 nucleotides agree with TRBD1. Germline V lookup: CDR1 LGHDT, CDR2 YNNKEL (reference sequence). The CDR3 is made up of 15 amino acids. Germline trimming cut 5 bases from V and 2 bases from J; bases unmatched to any gene: 7. The CDR3 is CASSVVGQDTDTQYF. The CDR3 DNA is TGTGCCAGCAGCGTAGTAGGACAGGACACAGATACGCAGTATTTT.

The chain carries TRBV20-1 and TRBJ2-3; 16 positions match TRBD2. The CDR3 extends over 18 amino acids. J was trimmed by 4 bases and V by 3 bases; bases with no gene match: 10. Germline lookup yields CDR1 DFQATT and CDR2 SNEGSKA (reference sequence). The DNA of the CDR3 is TGCAGTGCTAGCGGGACTAGCGGGGGGGCCAATTTTGCAGATACGCAGTATTTT. It codes for CSASGTSGGANFADTQYF.

The chain uses TRBV6-2 or TRBV6-3 and TRBJ1-2, with 9 bases aligning to TRBD1. Looked up from germline, CDR1 is MNHEY and CDR2 is SVGEGT. V shed 4 bases, J shed 5 bases, and the junction held 11 bases outside the gene matches. The CDR3 spans 16 residues. The chain's CDR3 is CASSFPAQQGAYGYTF. The CDR3 bases are TGTGCCAGCAGTTTTCCCGCCCAACAGGGGGCATATGGCTACACCTTC.

V and J are TRBV21-1 and TRBJ2-7; TRBD1 is the table's D call and was not checked against the DNA. TRBV21-1 is a known pseudogene. This CDR3 is built from 16 residues. CDR3 residues: CASSKPFGTGGYEQYF. For the CDR3, the DNA is TGTGCCAGCAGCAAACCCTTCGGGACAGGGGGCTACGAGCAGTACTTC.

This clonotype was counted many times. The CDR3: CSASATPNYEQYF. In DNA, the CDR3 is TGCAGTGCTAGCGCGACCCCGAACTACGAGCAGTACTTC. This chain uses TRBV20-1 with TRBJ2-7; no clear D gene. V lost 3 bases, J lost 3 bases, and 12 bases lay in between. Germline V gene sequence: CDR1 DFQATT, CDR2 SNEGSKA (reference sequence). The CDR3 is 13 residues long.

Here the CDR3 reads CASNSMGARSTDTQYF. As DNA, the CDR3 is TGTGCCAGCAATAGTATGGGGGCGCGAAGCACAGATACGCAGTATTTT. The genes are TRBV5-4 and TRBJ2-3, with D possibly TRBD1 on 6 matching bases. The CDR3 has 16 residues. CDR1 and CDR2 (germline): SGHNT, YYREEE (reference sequence). Trimming shortened V by 6 bases and J by 0 bases, and 17 bases separated the two germline ends. Using reference TRBV5-4 and TRBJ2-3 for the parts outside the CDR3, the full variable domain is ETGVTQSPTHLIKTRGQQVTLRCSSQSGHNTVSWYQQALGQGPQFIFQYYREEENGRGNFPPRFSGLQFPNYSSELNVNALELDDSALYLCASNSMGARSTDTQYFGPGTRLTVL.

This chain links TRBV30 with TRBJ1-1; D is perhaps TRBD1 (5 bases). Trimming removed 2 bases at V and 6 bases at J, with 13 bases between. This CDR3 region has 13 residues. From germline, CDR1 is GTSNPN and CDR2 SVGIG (reference sequence). The CDR3 loop is CAWSWRTIAEAFF. DNA for the CDR3: TGTGCCTGGAGTTGGAGGACAATAGCTGAAGCTTTCTTT.

The gene calls are TRBV2 and TRBJ2-4; 9 bases map to TRBD1. J lost 4 bases, V lost 2 bases, and 6 bases had no gene match. Germline values: CDR1 SNHLY, CDR2 FYNNEI. The CDR3 runs 16 residues. CDR3 in amino acids: CASSEYSGTGKNIQYF. In nucleotides, the CDR3 is TGTGCCAGCAGTGAATACAGCGGGACAGGGAAAAACATTCAGTACTTC.

Concerning this clonotype itself: The junction differs from germline at one of its ends, possibly a read error. V gene TRBV20-1 combines with J gene TRBJ2-7; 11 nucleotides match TRBD2. The CDR3 covers 16 residues. Germline assignment: CDR1 DFQATT and CDR2 SNEGSKA (reference sequence). CDR3 nucleotides: TGCAGTGCTAGCCATATCGGGACTAGCGGCTCCCACGAGCAGTACTTC. It is translated as CSASHIGTSGSHEQYF.